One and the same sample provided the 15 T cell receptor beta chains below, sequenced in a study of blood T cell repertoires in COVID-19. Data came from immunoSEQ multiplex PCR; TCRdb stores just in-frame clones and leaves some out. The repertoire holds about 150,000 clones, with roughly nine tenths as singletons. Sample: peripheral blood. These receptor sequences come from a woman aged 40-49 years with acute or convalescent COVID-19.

CDR3 region: CASSSDRERLEQYF. In nucleotides, the CDR3 is TGTGCCAGCAGTTCTGACAGGGAGAGACTTGAGCAGTACTTC. The chain joins TRBV6-6 to TRBJ2-7, with 7 bases matching TRBD1. The CDR3 runs 14 residues. V was clipped by 4 bases and J by 7 bases; unmatched bases: 10. CDR1 and CDR2 (germline): MNHNY, SVGAGI (reference sequence).

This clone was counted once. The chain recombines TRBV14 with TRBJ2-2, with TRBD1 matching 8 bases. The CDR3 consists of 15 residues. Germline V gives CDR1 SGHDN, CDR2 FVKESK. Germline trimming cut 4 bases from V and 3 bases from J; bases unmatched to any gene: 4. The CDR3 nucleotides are TGTGCCAGCAGCCCCTTACAGGGGGACACCGGGGAGCTGTTTTTT. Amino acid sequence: CASSPLQGDTGELFF.

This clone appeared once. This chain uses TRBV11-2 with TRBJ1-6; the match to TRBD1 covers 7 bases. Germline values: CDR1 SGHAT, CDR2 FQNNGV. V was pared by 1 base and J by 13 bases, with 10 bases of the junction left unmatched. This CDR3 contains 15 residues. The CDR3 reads CASSLGQGVMFPLHF. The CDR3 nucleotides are TGTGCCAGCAGCTTAGGACAGGGAGTAATGTTTCCCCTCCACTTT.

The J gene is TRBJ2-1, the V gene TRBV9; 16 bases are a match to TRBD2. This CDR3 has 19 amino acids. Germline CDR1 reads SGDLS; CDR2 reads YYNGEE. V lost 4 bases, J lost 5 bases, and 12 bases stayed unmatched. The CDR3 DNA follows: TGTGCCAGCAGCATGGGACTAGCGGGGGGGCCGTCTCCTAACAATGAGCAGTTCTTC. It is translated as CASSMGLAGGPSPNNEQFF. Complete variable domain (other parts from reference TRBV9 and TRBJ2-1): DSGVTQTPKHLITATGQRVTLRCSPRSGDLSVYWYQQSLDQGLQFLIQYYNGEERAKGNILERFSAQQFPDLHSELNLSSLELGDSALYFCASSMGLAGGPSPNNEQFFGPGTRLTVL.

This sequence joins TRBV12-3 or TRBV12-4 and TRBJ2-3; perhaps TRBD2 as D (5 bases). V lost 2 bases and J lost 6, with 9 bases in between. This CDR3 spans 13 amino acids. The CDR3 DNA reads TGTGCCAGCAGTTTAAGGAGGCGGGATACGCAGTATTTT. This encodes CASSLRRRDTQYF.

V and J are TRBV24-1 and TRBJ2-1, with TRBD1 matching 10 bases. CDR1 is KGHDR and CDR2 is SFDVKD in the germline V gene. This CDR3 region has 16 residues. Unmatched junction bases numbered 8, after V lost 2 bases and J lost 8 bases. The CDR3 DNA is TGTGCCACCAGTGATTATTCCGGACAGGGGGGCGATGAGCAGTTCTTC. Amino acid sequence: CATSDYSGQGGDEQFF.

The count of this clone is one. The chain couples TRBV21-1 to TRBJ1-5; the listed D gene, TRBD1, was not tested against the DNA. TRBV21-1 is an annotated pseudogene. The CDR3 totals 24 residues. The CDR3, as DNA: TGTGCCAGCAGCATCAGACAGCCAGATCCCCAAGTGAAGCTGTATTTTTTCCTCAATCAGCCCCAGCATTTT. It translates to CASSIRQPDPQVKLYFFLNQPQHF.

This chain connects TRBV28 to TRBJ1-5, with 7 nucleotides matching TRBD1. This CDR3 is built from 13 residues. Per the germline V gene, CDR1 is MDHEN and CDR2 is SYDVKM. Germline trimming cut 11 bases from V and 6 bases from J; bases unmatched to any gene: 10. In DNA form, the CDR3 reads TGTGCCGGAGTAAAGACAGGGACTCAGCCCCAGCATTTT. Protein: CAGVKTGTQPQHF.

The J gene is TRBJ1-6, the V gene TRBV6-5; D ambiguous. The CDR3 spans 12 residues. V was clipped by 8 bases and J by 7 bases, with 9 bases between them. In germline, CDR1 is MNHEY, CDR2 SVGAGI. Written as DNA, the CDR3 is TGTGCCAGCCGAGCGGGAAATTCACCCCTCCACTTT. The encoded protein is CASRAGNSPLHF.

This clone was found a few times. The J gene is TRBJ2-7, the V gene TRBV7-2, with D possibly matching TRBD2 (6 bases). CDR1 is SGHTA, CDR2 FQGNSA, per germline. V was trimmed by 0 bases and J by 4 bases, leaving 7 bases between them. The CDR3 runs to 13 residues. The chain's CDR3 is CASSLAREYEQYF. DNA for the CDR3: TGTGCCAGCAGCTTAGCGCGGGAATACGAGCAGTACTTC.

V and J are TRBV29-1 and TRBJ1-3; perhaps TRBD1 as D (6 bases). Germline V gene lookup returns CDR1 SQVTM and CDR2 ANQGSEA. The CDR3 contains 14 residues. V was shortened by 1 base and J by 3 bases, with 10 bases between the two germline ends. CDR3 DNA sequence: TGCAGCGTTGAAGTCAGGACAGTTGGAAACACCATATATTTT. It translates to CSVEVRTVGNTIYF.

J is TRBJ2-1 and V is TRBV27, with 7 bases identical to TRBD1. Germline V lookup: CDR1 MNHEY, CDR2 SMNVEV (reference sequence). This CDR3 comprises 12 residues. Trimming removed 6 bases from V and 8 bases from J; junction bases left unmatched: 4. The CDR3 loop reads CASRTGLYEQFF. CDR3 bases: TGTGCCAGCAGGACAGGGTTATATGAGCAGTTCTTC.

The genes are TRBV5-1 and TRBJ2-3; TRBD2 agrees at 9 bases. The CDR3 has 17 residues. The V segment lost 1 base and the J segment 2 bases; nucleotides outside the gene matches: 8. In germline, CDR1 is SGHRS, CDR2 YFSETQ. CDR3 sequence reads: CASSLIRAGGLTDTQYF. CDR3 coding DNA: TGCGCCAGCAGCTTGATTCGAGCGGGGGGCCTCACAGATACGCAGTATTTT. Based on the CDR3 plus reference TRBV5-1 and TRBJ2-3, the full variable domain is KAGVTQTPRYLIKTRGQQVTLSCSPISGHRSVSWYQQTPGQGLQFLFEYFSETQRNKGNFPGRFSGRQFSNSRSEMNVSTLELGDSALYLCASSLIRAGGLTDTQYFGPGTRLTVL.

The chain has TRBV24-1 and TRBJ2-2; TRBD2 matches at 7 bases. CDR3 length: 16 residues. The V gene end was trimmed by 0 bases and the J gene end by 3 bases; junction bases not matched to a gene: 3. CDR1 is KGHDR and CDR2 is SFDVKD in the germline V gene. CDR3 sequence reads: CATSDLRGDDTGELFF. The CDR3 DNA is TGTGCCACCAGTGATTTGCGGGGGGATGACACCGGGGAGCTGTTTTTT.

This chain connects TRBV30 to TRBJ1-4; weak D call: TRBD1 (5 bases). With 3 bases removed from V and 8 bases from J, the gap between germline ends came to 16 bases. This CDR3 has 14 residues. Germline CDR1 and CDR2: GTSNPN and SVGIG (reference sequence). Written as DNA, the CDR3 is TGTGCCTGGAGCACCGTAGGGGTCGGAGAAAAACTGTTTTTT. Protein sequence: CAWSTVGVGEKLFF.